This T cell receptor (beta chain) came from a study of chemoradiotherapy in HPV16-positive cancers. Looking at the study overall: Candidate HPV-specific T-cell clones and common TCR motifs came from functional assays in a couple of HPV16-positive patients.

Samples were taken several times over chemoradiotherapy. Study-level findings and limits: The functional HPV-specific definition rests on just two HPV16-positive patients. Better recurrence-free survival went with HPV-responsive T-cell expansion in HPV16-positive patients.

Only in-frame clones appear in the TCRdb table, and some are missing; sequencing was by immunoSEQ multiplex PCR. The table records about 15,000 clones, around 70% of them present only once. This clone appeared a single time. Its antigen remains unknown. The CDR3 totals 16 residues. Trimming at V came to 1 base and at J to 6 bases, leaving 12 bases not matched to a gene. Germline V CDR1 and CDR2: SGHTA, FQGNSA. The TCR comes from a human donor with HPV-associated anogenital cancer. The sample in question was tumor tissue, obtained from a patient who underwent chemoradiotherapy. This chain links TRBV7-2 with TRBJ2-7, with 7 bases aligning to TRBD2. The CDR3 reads CASSLEGREYSGEQYF. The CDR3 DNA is TGTGCCAGCAGCTTAGAGGGGCGGGAGTACTCTGGCGAGCAGTACTTC.